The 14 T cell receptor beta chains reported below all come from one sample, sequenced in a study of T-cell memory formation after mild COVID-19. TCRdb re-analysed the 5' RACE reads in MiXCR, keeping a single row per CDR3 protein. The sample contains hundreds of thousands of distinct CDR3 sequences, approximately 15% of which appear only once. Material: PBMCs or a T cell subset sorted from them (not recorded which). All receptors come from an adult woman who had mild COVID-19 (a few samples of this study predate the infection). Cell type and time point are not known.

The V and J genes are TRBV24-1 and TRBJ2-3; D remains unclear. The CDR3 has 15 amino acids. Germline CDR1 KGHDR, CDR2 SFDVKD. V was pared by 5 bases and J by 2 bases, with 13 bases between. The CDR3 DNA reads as TGTGCCACCAGTGCCCCAACAGAGGACACAGATACGCAGTATTTT. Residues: CATSAPTEDTDTQYF.

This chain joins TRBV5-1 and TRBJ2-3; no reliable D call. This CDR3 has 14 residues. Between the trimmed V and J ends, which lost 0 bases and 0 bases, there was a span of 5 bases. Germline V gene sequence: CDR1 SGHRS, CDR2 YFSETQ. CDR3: CASSLADSTDTQYF. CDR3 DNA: TGCGCCAGCAGCTTGGCCGACAGCACAGATACGCAGTATTTT. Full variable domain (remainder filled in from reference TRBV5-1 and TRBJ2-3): KAGVTQTPRYLIKTRGQQVTLSCSPISGHRSVSWYQQTPGQGLQFLFEYFSETQRNKGNFPGRFSGRQFSNSRSEMNVSTLELGDSALYLCASSLADSTDTQYFGPGTRLTVL.

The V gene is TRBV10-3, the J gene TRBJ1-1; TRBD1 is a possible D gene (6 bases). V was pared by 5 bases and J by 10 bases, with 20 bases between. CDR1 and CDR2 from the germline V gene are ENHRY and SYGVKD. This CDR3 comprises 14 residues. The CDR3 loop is CAISSGTSAVVAFF. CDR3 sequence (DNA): TGTGCCATCAGTTCAGGGACATCGGCGGTAGTAGCTTTCTTT.

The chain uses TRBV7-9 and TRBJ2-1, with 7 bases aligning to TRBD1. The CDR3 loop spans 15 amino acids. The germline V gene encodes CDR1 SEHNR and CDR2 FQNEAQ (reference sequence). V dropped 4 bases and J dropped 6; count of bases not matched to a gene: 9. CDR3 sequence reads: CASSSGDSLINEQFF. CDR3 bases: TGTGCCAGCAGCTCCGGGGACAGTCTAATCAATGAGCAGTTCTTC.

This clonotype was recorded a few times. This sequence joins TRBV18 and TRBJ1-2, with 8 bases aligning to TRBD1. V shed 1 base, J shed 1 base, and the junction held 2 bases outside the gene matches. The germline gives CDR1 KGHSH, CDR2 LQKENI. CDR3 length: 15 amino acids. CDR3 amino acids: CASSPLDRDNYGYTF. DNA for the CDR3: TGTGCCAGCTCACCACTGGACAGGGATAACTATGGCTACACCTTC.

The CDR3 nucleotides are TGTGCCTGGAGTAGGTCCCGTGGCACTGAAGCTTTCTTT. This encodes CAWSRSRGTEAFF. The chain combines TRBV30 with TRBJ1-1; D gene uncertain. Trimming pared 2 bases from V and 4 bases from J, leaving 11 bases between. This CDR3 region has 13 residues. Germline V gene data show CDR1 as GTSNPN and CDR2 as SVGIG (reference sequence).

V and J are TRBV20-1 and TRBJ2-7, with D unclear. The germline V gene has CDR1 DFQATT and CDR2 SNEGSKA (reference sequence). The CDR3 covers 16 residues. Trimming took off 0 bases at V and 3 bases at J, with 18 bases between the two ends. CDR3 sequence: CSARDGQKRKDYEQYF. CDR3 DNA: TGCAGTGCTAGAGACGGGCAGAAAAGAAAAGACTACGAGCAGTACTTC.

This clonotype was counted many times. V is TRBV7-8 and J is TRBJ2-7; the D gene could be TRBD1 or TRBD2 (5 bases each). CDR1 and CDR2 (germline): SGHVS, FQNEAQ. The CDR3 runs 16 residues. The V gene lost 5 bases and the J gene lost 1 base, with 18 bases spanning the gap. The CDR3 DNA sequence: TGTGCCAGCAGCCCCAATCCCTATGGGGGATCCTACGAGCAGTACTTC. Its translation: CASSPNPYGGSYEQYF.

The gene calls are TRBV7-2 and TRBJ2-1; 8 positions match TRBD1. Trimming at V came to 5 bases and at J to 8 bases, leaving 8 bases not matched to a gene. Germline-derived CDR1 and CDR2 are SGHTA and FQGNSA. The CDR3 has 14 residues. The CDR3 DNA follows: TGTGCCAGCAGCGCCGGACAGGGAGGAGATGAGCAGTTCTTC. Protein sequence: CASSAGQGGDEQFF.

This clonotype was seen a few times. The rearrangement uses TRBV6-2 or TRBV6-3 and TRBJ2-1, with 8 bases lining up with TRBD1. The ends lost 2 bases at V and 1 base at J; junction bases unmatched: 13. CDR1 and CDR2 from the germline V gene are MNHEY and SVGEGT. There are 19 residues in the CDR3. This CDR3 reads CASSYRPHGQGGSYNEQFF. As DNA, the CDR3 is TGTGCCAGCAGTTACCGCCCCCACGGACAGGGTGGATCCTACAATGAGCAGTTCTTC.

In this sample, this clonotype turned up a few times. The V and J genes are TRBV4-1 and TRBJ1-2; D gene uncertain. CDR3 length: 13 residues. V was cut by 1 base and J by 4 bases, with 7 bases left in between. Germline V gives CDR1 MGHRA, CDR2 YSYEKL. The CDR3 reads CASSQVILYGYTF. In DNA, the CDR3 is TGCGCCAGCAGCCAAGTGATCCTCTATGGCTACACCTTC.

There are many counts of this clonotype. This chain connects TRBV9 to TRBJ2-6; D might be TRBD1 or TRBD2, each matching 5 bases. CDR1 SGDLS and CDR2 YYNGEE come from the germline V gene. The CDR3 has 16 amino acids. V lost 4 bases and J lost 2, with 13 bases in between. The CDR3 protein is CASSPRVGAGANVLTF. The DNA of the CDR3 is TGTGCCAGCAGCCCACGCGTGGGGGCTGGGGCCAACGTCCTGACTTTC.

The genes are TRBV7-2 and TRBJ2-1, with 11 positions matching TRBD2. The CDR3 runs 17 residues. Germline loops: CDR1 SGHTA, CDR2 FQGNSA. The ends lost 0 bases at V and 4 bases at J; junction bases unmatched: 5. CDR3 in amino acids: CASSLAPGLAAYNEQFF. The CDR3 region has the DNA TGTGCCAGCAGCTTAGCTCCGGGACTAGCGGCATACAATGAGCAGTTCTTC. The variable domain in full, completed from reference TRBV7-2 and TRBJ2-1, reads GAGVSQSPSNKVTEKGKDVELRCDPISGHTALYWYRQSLGQGLEFLIYFQGNSAPDKSGLPSDRFSAERTGGSVSTLTIQRTQQEDSAVYLCASSLAPGLAAYNEQFFGPGTRLTVL.

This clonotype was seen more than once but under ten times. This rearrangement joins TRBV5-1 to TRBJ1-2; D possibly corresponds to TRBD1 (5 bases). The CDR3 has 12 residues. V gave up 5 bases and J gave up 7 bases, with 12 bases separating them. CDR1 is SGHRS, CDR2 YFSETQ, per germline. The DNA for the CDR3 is TGCGCCAGCAGATACCCGGGGGGTGGCTACACCTTC. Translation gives CASRYPGGGYTF.